This T cell receptor beta chain was sequenced in a study of cytomegalovirus exposure and HLA in healthy donors. The junction had 10 bases not matched to a gene; V was cut back by 6 bases and J by 1 base. The CDR3 is made up of 15 amino acids. Germline-derived CDR1 and CDR2 are SQVTM and ANQGSEA. Use of 60 Vbeta and 13 Jbeta primers characterized the PCR. Only in-frame clones appear in the TCRdb table, and some are missing; sequencing was by immunoSEQ multiplex PCR. The sample holds 150,000 to 200,000 clones, about three quarters seen once. Points from the study as a whole: Equally common other TCR beta chains were less clonally expanded than HLA-associated ones, a later analysis found. Several V segments, TRBV6-2 and TRBV6-3 among them, could not be told apart and were dropped. The only immune exposure information that was available was CMV serostatus. Most of the TCR beta V segments (in an earlier analysis) were productive either about 87% or about 30% of the time.

With respect to this clone: Its target is unknown. This sample includes further DNA sequences coding for the same CDR3.

V is TRBV29-1 and J is TRBJ1-2; 8 bases are shared with TRBD1. The clonotype originates from a middle-aged woman in good health and CMV-seronegative. The source material was PBMCs. The CDR3 protein is CSVTQGQGSNYGYTF. CDR3 nucleotide sequence: TGCAGCGTAACCCAAGGACAGGGTAGTAACTATGGCTACACCTTC.